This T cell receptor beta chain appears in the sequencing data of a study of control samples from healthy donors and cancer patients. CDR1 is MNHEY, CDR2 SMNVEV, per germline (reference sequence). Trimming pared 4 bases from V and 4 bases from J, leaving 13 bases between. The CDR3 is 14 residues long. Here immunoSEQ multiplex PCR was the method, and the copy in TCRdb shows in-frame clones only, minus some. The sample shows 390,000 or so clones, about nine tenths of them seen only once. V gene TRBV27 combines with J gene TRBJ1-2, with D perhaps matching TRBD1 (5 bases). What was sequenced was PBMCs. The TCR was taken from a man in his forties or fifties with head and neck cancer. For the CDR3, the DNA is TGTGCCAGCAGTTCACGCCGGGACGGCTATGGCTACACCTTC. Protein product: CASSSRRDGYGYTF.